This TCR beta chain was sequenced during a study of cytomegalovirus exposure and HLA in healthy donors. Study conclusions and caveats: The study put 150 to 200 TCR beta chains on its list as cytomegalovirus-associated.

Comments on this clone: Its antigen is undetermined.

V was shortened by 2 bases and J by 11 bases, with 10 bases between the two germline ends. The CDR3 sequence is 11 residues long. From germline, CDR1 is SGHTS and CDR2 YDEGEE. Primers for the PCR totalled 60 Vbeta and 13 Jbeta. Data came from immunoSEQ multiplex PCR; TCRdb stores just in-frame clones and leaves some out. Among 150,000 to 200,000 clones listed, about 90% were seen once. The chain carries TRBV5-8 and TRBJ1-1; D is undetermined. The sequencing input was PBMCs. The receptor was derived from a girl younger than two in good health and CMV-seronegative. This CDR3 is CASSFPPPAFF. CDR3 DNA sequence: TGTGCCAGCAGCTTTCCCCCTCCGGCTTTCTTT.